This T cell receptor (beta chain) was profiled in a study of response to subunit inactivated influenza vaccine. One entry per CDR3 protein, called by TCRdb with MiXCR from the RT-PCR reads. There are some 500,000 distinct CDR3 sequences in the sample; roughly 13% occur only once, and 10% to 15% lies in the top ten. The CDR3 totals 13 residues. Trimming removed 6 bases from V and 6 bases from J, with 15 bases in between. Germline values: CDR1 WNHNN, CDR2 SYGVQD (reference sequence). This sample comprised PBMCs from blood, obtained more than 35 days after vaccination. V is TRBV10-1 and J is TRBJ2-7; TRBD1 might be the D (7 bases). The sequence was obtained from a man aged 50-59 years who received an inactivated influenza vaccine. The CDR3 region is CASSRGEVGEQYF. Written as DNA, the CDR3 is TGCGCCAGCAGCAGGGGGGAAGTCGGCGAGCAGTACTTC.